These 3 T cell receptor beta chains were sequenced from one sample in a study of T cells in Graves' hyperthyroidism and ophthalmopathy. Template material for amplifying TCR beta CDR3 regions consisted of RNA transcripts. First-round RT-PCR with HTBI primers amplified the TCR CDR3 region. One entry per CDR3 protein, called by TCRdb with MiXCR from the multiplex PCR reads. The sample yields around 290,000 distinct CDR3 sequences, around 15% seen once. Sequenced material: blood. These receptors were taken from a woman between 40 and 50 years old with Graves' hyperthyroidism.

There are many counts of this clonotype. This chain connects TRBV28 to TRBJ2-3, with D possibly matching TRBD2 (6 bases). Germline V gene lookup returns CDR1 MDHEN and CDR2 SYDVKM. This CDR3 has 14 residues. V was pared by 5 bases and J by 6 bases, with 15 bases between. This chain's CDR3 is CASSPPGRGDTQYF. CDR3 coding DNA: TGTGCCAGCAGTCCACCCGGGCGGGGTGATACGCAGTATTTT.

This clonotype was found many times. The chain links TRBV6-1 to TRBJ1-2; D remains unclear. V was trimmed by 8 bases and J by 4 bases, leaving 8 bases between them. Germline assignment: CDR1 MNHNS and CDR2 SASEGT. The CDR3 is 11 amino acids. CDR3 sequence (DNA): TGTGCCAGCGAATGGTTCTATGGCTACACCTTC. It specifies CASEWFYGYTF.

In regard to this clonotype: A read error may explain this, as a much larger clone is one base away. The chain is built from TRBV11-3 and TRBJ2-2; unclear D gene. The V and J ends lost 5 bases and 6 bases respectively, with 7 bases between them. The CDR3 sequence is 12 residues long. CDR1 and CDR2 from the germline V gene are SGHNT and YENEEA. The DNA of the CDR3 is TGTGCCAGCAGCCCCGTCGCCGGGGAGCTGTTTTTT. Protein sequence: CASSPVAGELFF.